This T cell receptor beta chain was captured by sequencing in a study of blood T cells in healthy people across ages. As to this clonotype: Antigen unknown.

With a J-beta primer mix and a sample-barcoded 5' primer, a second PCR ran about 7 to 12 cycles. Each sample provided no less than 2.5 million CDR3-containing paired-end reads. TCRdb analysed the 5' RACE reads with MiXCR anew, one entry per CDR3 protein. Here the sample spans 1.4 million or so distinct CDR3 sequences, approximately 39% being singletons. Findings and limits, study-wide: Older age went with lower TCR beta diversity per million T cells, in a roughly linear way. Reliance upon unsorted PBMCs precluded definitive naive versus antigen-experienced comparison. Investigators viewed diversity estimates from one million T cells as underestimates, the study reported.

Input material: blood. The TCR sequence derives from a young woman in good health.

DNA for the CDR3: TGTGCCAGCAGTCCCCGGACAGCCCCGAACACTGAAGCTTTCTTT. This codes for CASSPRTAPNTEAFF. The chain has TRBV12-3 or TRBV12-4 and TRBJ1-1; the D gene is possibly TRBD1 (6 bases). V shed 5 bases and J shed 1 base, with 14 bases lying between them. The CDR3 runs 15 residues.